Listed here is a single T cell receptor (beta chain). The entry originates in a study of OX40 agonist ivuxolimab in advanced cancers. With autoimmune disease history or systemic immunosuppression, patients were excluded. Only in-frame clones appear in the TCRdb table, and some are missing; sequencing was by immunoSEQ multiplex PCR. The sample shows 20,000 to 25,000 clones, about 93% of them seen only once. The CDR3 runs 17 residues. Sequenced here: CD4+ or CD8+ T cells sorted from blood, sampled in a trial of the OX40 agonist ivuxolimab. The receptor comes from an adult with an advanced solid tumor such as melanoma, head and neck, liver or kidney cancer. J is TRBJ2-5 and V is TRBV21-1; TRBD2, as called in the table, went unchecked against the DNA. TRBV21-1 is a recognized pseudogene. This chain's CDR3 is CASSKVEERGGRQTQYF. DNA of the CDR3: TGTGCCAGCAGCAAAGTAGAGGAGCGGGGGGGCCGGCAGACCCAGTACTTC.